This T cell receptor beta chain is from a study of cytomegalovirus exposure and HLA in healthy donors. Study findings and constraints: Within a later analysis, the majority of CMV-associated TCR beta chains appeared HLA-restricted.

To note about this clone: What it recognizes is unknown.

This CDR3 contains 14 residues. V was trimmed by 7 bases and J by 0 bases, leaving 9 bases between them. CDR1 and CDR2 from the germline V gene are SNHLY and FYNNEI. The PCR employed 60 Vbeta primers together with 13 Jbeta primers. TCRdb's copy holds only in-frame clones and misses some; the assay was immunoSEQ multiplex PCR. The sample yields under 70,000 clones, of which the top ten take up 12%. The V gene is TRBV2, the J gene TRBJ2-2; D remains ambiguous. The sequence came from a woman aged 25 to 39 in good health and CMV-seropositive. Sequencing used PBMCs. CDR3 loop: CASKEITNTGELFF. The DNA of the CDR3 is TGTGCCAGCAAGGAGATTACGAACACCGGGGAGCTGTTTTTT. Filled out from reference TRBV2 and TRBJ2-2, the complete variable domain reads EPEVTQTPSHQVTQMGQEVILRCVPISNHLYFYWYRQILGQKVEFLVSFYNNEISEKSEIFDDQFSVERPDGSNFTLKIRSTKLEDSAMYFCASKEITNTGELFFGEGSRLTVL.